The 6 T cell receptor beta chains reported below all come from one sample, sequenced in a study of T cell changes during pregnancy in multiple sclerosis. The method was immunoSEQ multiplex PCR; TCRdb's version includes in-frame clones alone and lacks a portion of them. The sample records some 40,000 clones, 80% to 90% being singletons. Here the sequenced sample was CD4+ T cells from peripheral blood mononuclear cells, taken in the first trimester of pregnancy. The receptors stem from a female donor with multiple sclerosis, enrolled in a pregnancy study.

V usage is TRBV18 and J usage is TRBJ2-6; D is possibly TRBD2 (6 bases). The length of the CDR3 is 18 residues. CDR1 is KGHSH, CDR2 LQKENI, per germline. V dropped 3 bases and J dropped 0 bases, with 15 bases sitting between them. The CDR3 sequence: CASSPPGLQVSGANVLTF. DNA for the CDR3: TGTGCCAGCTCACCTCCGGGACTTCAGGTCTCTGGGGCCAACGTCCTGACTTTC.

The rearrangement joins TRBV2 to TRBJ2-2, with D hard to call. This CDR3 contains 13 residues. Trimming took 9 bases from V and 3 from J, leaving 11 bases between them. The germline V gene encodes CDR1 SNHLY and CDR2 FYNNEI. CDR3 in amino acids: CASSYTHTGELFF. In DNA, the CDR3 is TGTGCCAGTTCCTATACTCACACCGGGGAGCTGTTTTTT. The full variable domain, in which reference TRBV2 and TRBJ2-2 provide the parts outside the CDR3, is EPEVTQTPSHQVTQMGQEVILRCVPISNHLYFYWYRQILGQKVEFLVSFYNNEISEKSEIFDDQFSVERPDGSNFTLKIRSTKLEDSAMYFCASSYTHTGELFFGEGSRLTVL.

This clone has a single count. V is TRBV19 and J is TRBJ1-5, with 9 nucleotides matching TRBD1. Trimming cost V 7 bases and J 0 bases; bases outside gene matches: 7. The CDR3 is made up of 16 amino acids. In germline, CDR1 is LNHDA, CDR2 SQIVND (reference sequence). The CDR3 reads CASTEQGAYSNQPQHF. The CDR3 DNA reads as TGTGCCAGTACGGAACAGGGGGCTTATAGCAATCAGCCCCAGCATTTT.

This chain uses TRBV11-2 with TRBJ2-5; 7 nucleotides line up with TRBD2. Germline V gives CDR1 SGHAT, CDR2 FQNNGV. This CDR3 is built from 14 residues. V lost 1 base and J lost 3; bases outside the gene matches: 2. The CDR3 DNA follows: TGTGCCAGCAGCTTAGGGGGGAGGGAAGAGACCCAGTACTTC. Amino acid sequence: CASSLGGREETQYF. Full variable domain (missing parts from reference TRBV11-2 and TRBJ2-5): EAGVAQSPRYKIIEKRQSVAFWCNPISGHATLYWYQQILGQGPKLLIQFQNNGVVDDSQLPKDRFSAERLKGVDSTLKIQPAKLEDSAVYLCASSLGGREETQYFGPGTRLLVL.

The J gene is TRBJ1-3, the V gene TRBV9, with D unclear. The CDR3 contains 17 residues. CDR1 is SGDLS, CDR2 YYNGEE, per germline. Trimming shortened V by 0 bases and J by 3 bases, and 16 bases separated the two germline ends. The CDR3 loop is CASSVGRVRALGNTIYF. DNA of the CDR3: TGTGCCAGCAGCGTAGGTCGAGTACGAGCTCTTGGAAACACCATATATTTT.

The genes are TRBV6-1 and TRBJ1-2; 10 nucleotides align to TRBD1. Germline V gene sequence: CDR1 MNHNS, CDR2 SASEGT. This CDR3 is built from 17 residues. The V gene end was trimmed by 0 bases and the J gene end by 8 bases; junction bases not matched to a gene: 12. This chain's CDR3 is CASSEALGTGAFGGYTF. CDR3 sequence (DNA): TGTGCCAGCAGTGAAGCGTTAGGGACAGGGGCTTTCGGGGGCTACACCTTC.